This TCR beta chain was identified during a study of shared clonotypes between healthy human individuals (dated by TCRdb to the early 2020s). For the wider study: The cohort included three men and a couple of women between 18 and 49 years of age. To estimate repertoire size and how much clonotypes are shared between individuals, the study performed deep sequencing of blood TCR repertoires from roughly five healthy adults. Different laboratories and diverse techniques were used to prepare libraries and sequence TCR repertoires, to increase sequencing depth and limit assay-specific biases. Leukapheresis yielded between about 0.9 and 8.9 billion PBMCs per donor. On the study overall, not on this receptor specifically: Sampling was restricted to blood, and TCR repertoires in tissues likely differ from the TCR repertoires found in blood. The genetic and exposure-history diversity represented was limited by the small number of donors. Pairwise subsampling led to the expectation that sequencing depth would affect the degree of clonotype sharing among donors.

Using the deep immunoSEQ assay, multiplex PCR amplified TCR CDR3 regions from genomic DNA. For each cell subset, the extracted genomic DNA was distributed evenly across all wells of several immunoSEQ 96-well plates, and each plate served as one replicate. Each replicate PCR for unsorted PBMC received 300 to 350 ng genomic DNA, equal to approximately 30,000 T cell genomes. Ten immunoSEQ deep assay plates were used to sequence the unsorted PBMC genomic DNA. Purified libraries were measured with a Qubit 3.0 fluorometer, size-checked on a Bioanalyzer 2100, and measured again with the KAPA Library Quantification kit. A separate single-read 150-cycle Illumina NextSeq 550 flow cell was used to sequence each immunoSEQ 96-well plate. The authors' pipeline ran thus. The immunoSEQ output contained only junctional sequences without quality scores, so filtering could not match that applied to full-length reads. Sequences were annotated with PyIR, a Python wrapper for IgBLAST v1.9, and V/J genes and CDR3 were assigned using IMGT germline references. Reads were removed for weak V/J assignments (E-value above 1e-6), missing CDR3, stop codons, out-of-frame junctions, or ambiguous translated residues. V3J clonotypes were defined by identical inferred V gene, J gene, and CDR3 amino acid sequence. Percentage overlap between repertoires was computed as shared unique clonotypes divided by the size of the smaller repertoire. Richness of each repertoire was evaluated using RTK rarefaction, the Chao1 estimator, and Recon v2.1 estimates of unobserved clonotypes. The clones in this table, taken by TCRdb from immuneACCESS, are in-frame only. Not every clone is retained; where verified, under half of the shortfall comes from an unresolved V gene, and the cause of the rest is unknown. V and J calls and clone size are given by that table; D and trimming were obtained from the DNA. This sample has about half a million clones in its table, and roughly 80% of those were observed once. About 13% of the sample comes from the top ten.

At the junction V is shortened by 2 bases and J by 7 bases; bases outside the gene matches: 10. There are 16 amino acids in the CDR3, from cysteine to phenylalanine inclusive. Solely the CDR3 DNA is kept, with 48 bases framed from the first base. CDR1 is given as SGHRS and CDR2 as YFSETQ, both from the germline V gene. To note about this clone: Its antigen specificity is not known. Per-base qualities were not stored, and no clone one base away is much larger.

The donors were healthy, HIV-negative adults who had no recently reported acute infections or vaccinations. Every donor was a Caucasian adult residing in Nashville, Tennessee, USA. For unsorted samples, tens of millions of PBMCs were counted, and genomic DNA was extracted using the QIAamp DNA Blood Mini kit. Blood was collected by leukapheresis, and PBMCs were isolated by Ficoll-Histopaque density gradient centrifugation and then cryopreserved in liquid nitrogen vapor phase. The clonotype originates from a middle-aged woman in good health. Some clones in this sample may be carry-over from other donors' samples. The chain was built from TRBV5-1 and TRBJ1-4; 8 of the junction bases match TRBD1. Sequenced sample: PBMCs. The bases are TGCGCCAGCAGCTTAACGGGAGGACAGGGAGGTGAAAAACTGTTTTTT. It encodes CASSLTGGQGGEKLFF.